What follows are 6 T cell receptor beta chains derived from one specimen sequenced in a study of T cell changes during pregnancy in multiple sclerosis. Using immunoSEQ multiplex PCR, the repertoire was profiled, and TCRdb retains in-frame clones only, with some absent. Of tens of thousands of clones in the sample, roughly nine tenths are singletons; the top ten hold 2.5%. The material was peripheral blood, obtained in the first trimester of pregnancy. Receptors originate from a female donor with multiple sclerosis, enrolled in a pregnancy study.

The rearrangement joins TRBV9 to TRBJ2-1, with 11 bases fitting TRBD2. After removal of 0 bases from V and 9 bases from J, the junction contained 11 bases not matched to a gene. CDR1 and CDR2 from the germline V gene are SGDLS and YYNGEE. The CDR3 spans 17 residues. DNA of the CDR3: TGTGCCAGCAGCGTAGCCCCCCTAGCGGGGGGTATTAGTGAGCAGTTCTTC. Protein: CASSVAPLAGGISEQFF.

V and J are TRBV7-6 and TRBJ2-7, with TRBD2 matching 13 bases. This CDR3 is built from 18 residues. The germline V gene encodes CDR1 SGHVS and CDR2 FNYEAQ. With 5 bases clipped from V and 0 bases from J, the junction kept 10 bases outside the gene matches. CDR3 protein: CASSAGTSGIKNSYEQYF. Here the CDR3 DNA reads TGTGCCAGCAGCGCCGGGACTAGCGGGATAAAAAACTCCTACGAGCAGTACTTC.

The chain combines TRBV11-2 with TRBJ2-7; D is ambiguous. CDR1 and CDR2 from the germline V gene are SGHAT and FQNNGV. V was trimmed by 1 base and J by 5 bases, leaving 9 bases between them. The length of the CDR3 is 13 residues. The DNA for the CDR3 is TGTGCCAGCAGCTTAGGTGGGCTCCACGAGCAGTACTTC. Protein: CASSLGGLHEQYF.

The chain employs TRBV9 and TRBJ2-7, with a possible D match to TRBD1 (6 bases). The germline gives CDR1 SGDLS, CDR2 YYNGEE. The V end was cut by 4 bases, the J end by 1 base, with 12 bases between. This CDR3 spans 14 amino acids. As DNA, the CDR3 is TGTGCCAGCAGCCTGACAGGAGTTTCCTACGAGCAGTACTTC. Its protein is CASSLTGVSYEQYF.

This sequence joins TRBV18 and TRBJ2-7; TRBD2 agrees at 14 bases. CDR3 size: 17 residues. The junction had 7 bases not matched to a gene; V was cut back by 3 bases and J by 3 bases. CDR1 is KGHSH and CDR2 is LQKENI in the germline V gene. The CDR3 here is CASSPGLAGVPIYEQYF. The CDR3 coding sequence is TGTGCCAGCTCACCGGGACTAGCGGGGGTCCCAATCTACGAGCAGTACTTC. Full variable domain (missing parts from reference TRBV18 and TRBJ2-7): NAGVMQNPRHLVRRRGQEARLRCSPMKGHSHVYWYRQLPEEGLKFMVYLQKENIIDESGMPKERFSAEFPKEGPSILRIQQVVRGDSAAYFCASSPGLAGVPIYEQYFGPGTRLTVT.

V is TRBV27 and J is TRBJ2-5, with D hard to call. V was pared by 9 bases and J by 8 bases, with 10 bases between. CDR3 length: 10 residues. CDR1 MNHEY and CDR2 SMNVEV come from the germline V gene (reference sequence). Here the CDR3 DNA reads TGTGCCAGTTACCTCGGTACCCAGTACTTC. This gives the protein CASYLGTQYF.